The 7 T cell receptor beta chains below come from one sample, sequenced in a study of blood T cells in healthy people across ages. Using a J-beta primer mix together with a sample-barcoded 5' primer, a second PCR was run for roughly 6 to 11 cycles. From the 5' RACE reads, TCRdb called clonotypes with MiXCR, one entry per CDR3 protein. Found here are about 1.5 million distinct CDR3 sequences, around 40% of them singletons; the top ten hold more than 4%. Sequenced sample: blood. Every receptor here comes from a woman between 18 and 30 years old in good health.

The chain links TRBV7-9 to TRBJ2-1; D uncertain. Trimming shortened V by 6 bases and J by 10 bases, and 19 bases separated the two germline ends. Germline-derived CDR1 and CDR2 are SEHNR and FQNEAQ (reference sequence). CDR3 size: 14 residues. CDR3 region: CASSLGSSTGEQFF. The CDR3 DNA sequence: TGTGCCAGCAGTTTGGGCTCGTCCACTGGGGAGCAGTTCTTC.

The table lists this clonotype with a few counts. This rearrangement joins TRBV14 to TRBJ2-1; D could derive from TRBD1 or TRBD2 (6 bases each). Trimming cost V 0 bases and J 7 bases, with 13 bases left between them. The CDR3 length is 15 residues. Germline V gives CDR1 SGHDN, CDR2 FVKESK. The CDR3 spells CASSQDIRGQNEQFF. The CDR3, as DNA: TGTGCCAGCAGCCAAGATATCCGGGGGCAGAATGAGCAGTTCTTC.

This clonotype has a handful of counts. This chain connects TRBV7-2 to TRBJ2-5; D is unclear. The end of the DNA aligns better with TRBJ2-7, so the J call may be wrong. Germline CDR1 reads SGHTA; CDR2 reads FQGNSA. The CDR3 sequence is 13 residues long. The CDR3 spells CASSLVRKNEQYF. Written as DNA, the CDR3 is TGTGCCAGCAGCTTAGTTAGGAAAAACGAGCAGTACTTC.

The V call is TRBV15, the J call TRBJ2-7; 12 bases line up with TRBD2. The CDR3 is 15 residues long. The V gene's germline CDR1 is LNHNV and CDR2 YYDKDF (reference sequence). The junction had 0 bases not matched to a gene; V was cut back by 1 base and J by 2 bases. In nucleotides, the CDR3 is TGTGCCACCAGCAGAGGACTAGCGGGAGCCTACGAGCAGTACTTC. This encodes CATSRGLAGAYEQYF.

This clonotype was recorded at least ten times. The gene calls are TRBV20-1 and TRBJ2-1; 13 bases map to TRBD2. The closer fit of TRBJ2-7 to the DNA end suggests the J call may be wrong. The germline gives CDR1 DFQATT, CDR2 SNEGSKA (reference sequence). The CDR3 length is 15 residues. The CDR3 nucleotides are TGCAGTGCGAGGACTAGCGGGAGCTCCTACAATGAGCAGTACTTC. It yields the protein CSARTSGSSYNEQYF.

The rearrangement joins TRBV20-1 to TRBJ2-4; D not resolved. Judging by the DNA end, TRBJ2-5 fits better; the J call may be wrong. The V gene's germline CDR1 is DFQATT and CDR2 SNEGSKA (reference sequence). The CDR3 is 14 amino acids. CDR3 nucleotide sequence: TGCAGTGCTAGAGATTGGTCTATTAAAGAGACCCAGTACTTC. Its protein is CSARDWSIKETQYF.

This chain uses TRBV12-3 or TRBV12-4 with TRBJ1-5; tentative D call: TRBD1 (5 bases). The CDR3 loop spans 14 amino acids. V gave up 2 bases and J gave up 5 bases, with 10 bases separating them. The CDR3 sequence is CASSLRGTHQPQHF. CDR3 coding DNA: TGTGCCAGCAGTTTACGGGGCACTCATCAGCCCCAGCATTTT.